This TCR beta chain derives from a study of blood T cell repertoires in COVID-19. The CDR3 totals 14 residues. In germline, CDR1 is LNHDA, CDR2 SQIVND (reference sequence). Trimming took 4 bases from V and 0 from J; bases not matched to a gene: 1. Per the study methods: Amplification with reference gene primers provided the estimates of nucleated cell counts. Here immunoSEQ multiplex PCR was the method, and the copy in TCRdb shows in-frame clones only, minus some. The V and J calls and clone size were taken over from that table, and D and trimming were inferred from the DNA. The repertoire includes about 90,000 clones, 76% of them detected once, and around 7% sits in the top ten.

The TCR comes from a man between 65 and 80 years old with acute or convalescent COVID-19. Sequenced: peripheral blood. The chain has TRBV19 and TRBJ1-1, with 8 positions matching TRBD1. In nucleotides, the CDR3 is TGTGCCAGTAGTACGACAGGGGTGAACACTGAAGCTTTCTTT. Translating it yields CASSTTGVNTEAFF.